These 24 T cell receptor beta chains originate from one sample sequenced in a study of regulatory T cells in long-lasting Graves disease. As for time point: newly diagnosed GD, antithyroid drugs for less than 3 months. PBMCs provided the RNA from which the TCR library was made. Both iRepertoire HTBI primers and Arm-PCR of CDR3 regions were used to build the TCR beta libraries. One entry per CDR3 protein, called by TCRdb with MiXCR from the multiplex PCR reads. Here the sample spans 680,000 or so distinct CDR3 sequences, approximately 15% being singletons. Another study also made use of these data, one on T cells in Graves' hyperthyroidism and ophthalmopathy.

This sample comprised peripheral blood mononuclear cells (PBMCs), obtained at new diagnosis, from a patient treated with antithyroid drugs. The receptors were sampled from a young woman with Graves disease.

The CDR3 sequence is CAPYYKERPETQYF. DNA of the CDR3: TGTGCCCCCTATTATAAGGAACGTCCAGAGACCCAGTACTTC. The rearrangement links TRBV6-4 to TRBJ2-5; no clear D. This CDR3 has 14 residues. Trimming shortened V by 11 bases and J by 4 bases, and 20 bases separated the two germline ends. Germline CDR1 and CDR2: MRHNA and SNTAGT.

The CDR3 protein is CASSENQGSGYTF. The CDR3 DNA is TGTGCCAGCAGTGAAAACCAGGGCAGTGGCTACACCTTC. The chain joins TRBV6-4 to TRBJ1-2, with D tentatively TRBD1 (5 bases). Germline V CDR1 and CDR2: MRHNA, SNTAGT. This CDR3 has 13 amino acids. The V end lost 3 bases, the J end lost 7 bases, and 12 bases lay between the germline ends.

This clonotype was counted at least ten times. The CDR3 bases are TGTGCCATCAGCGGGGACAGGGTCACTGAAGCTTTCTTT. This encodes CAISGDRVTEAFF. The chain couples TRBV10-3 to TRBJ1-1, with 9 bases that match TRBD1. J gave up 4 bases and V 6 bases, and 3 bases lay outside the gene matches. This CDR3 region has 13 residues. Germline V CDR1 and CDR2: ENHRY, SYGVKD.

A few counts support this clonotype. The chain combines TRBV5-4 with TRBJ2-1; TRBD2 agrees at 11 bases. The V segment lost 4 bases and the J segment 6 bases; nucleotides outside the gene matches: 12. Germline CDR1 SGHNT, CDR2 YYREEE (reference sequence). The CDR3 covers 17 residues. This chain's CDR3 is CASSRQTSGIGSNEQFF. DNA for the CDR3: TGTGCCAGCAGCAGACAGACTAGCGGGATTGGTAGCAATGAGCAGTTCTTC.

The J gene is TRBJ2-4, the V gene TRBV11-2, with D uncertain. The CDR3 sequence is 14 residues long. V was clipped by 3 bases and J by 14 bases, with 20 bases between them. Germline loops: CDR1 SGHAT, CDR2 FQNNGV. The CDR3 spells CASSFYTWAVKEYF. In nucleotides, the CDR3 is TGTGCCAGCAGCTTCTACACCTGGGCCGTAAAAGAGTACTTC.

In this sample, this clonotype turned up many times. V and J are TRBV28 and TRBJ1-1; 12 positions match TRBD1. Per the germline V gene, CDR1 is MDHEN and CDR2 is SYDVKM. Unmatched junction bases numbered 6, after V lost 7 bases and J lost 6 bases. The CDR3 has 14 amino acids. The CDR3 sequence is CASIGTGGRSEAFF. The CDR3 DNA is TGTGCCAGCATAGGGACAGGGGGCAGGTCTGAAGCTTTCTTT.

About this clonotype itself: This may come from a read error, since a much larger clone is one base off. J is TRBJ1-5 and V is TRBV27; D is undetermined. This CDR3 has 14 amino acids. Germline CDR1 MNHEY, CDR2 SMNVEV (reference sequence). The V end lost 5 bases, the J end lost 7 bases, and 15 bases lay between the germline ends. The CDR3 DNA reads TGTGCCAGCAGTGACGGCACAGATCGACAGCCCCAGCATTTT. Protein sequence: CASSDGTDRQPQHF.

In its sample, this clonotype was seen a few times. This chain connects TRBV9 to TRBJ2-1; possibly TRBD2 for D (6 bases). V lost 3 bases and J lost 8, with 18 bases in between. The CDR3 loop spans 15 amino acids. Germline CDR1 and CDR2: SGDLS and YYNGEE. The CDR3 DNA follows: TGTGCCAGCAGCGCCCGAACTAGCAAATTTGATGAGCAGTTCTTC. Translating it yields CASSARTSKFDEQFF.

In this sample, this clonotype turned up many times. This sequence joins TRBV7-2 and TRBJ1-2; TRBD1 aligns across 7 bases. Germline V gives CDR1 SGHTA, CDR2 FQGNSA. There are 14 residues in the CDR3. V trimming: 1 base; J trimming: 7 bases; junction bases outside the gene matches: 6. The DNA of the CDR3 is TGTGCCAGCAGCTTAGTAGGGACAGTTTCTGGCTACACCTTC. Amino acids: CASSLVGTVSGYTF.

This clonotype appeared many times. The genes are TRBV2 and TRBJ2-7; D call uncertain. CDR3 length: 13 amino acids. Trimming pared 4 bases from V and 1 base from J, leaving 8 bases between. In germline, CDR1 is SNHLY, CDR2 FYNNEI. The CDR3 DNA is TGTGCCAGCAGTGGCGGACGGTCCTACGAGCAGTACTTC. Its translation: CASSGGRSYEQYF. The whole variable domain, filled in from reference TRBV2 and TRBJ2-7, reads EPEVTQTPSHQVTQMGQEVILRCVPISNHLYFYWYRQILGQKVEFLVSFYNNEISEKSEIFDDQFSVERPDGSNFTLKIRSTKLEDSAMYFCASSGGRSYEQYFGPGTRLTVT.

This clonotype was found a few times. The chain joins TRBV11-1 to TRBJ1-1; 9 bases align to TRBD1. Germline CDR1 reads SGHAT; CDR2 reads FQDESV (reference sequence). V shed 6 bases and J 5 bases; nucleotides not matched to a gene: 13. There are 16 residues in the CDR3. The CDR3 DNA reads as TGTGCCAGCAGGAGAGGGACAGGGAACGGGGGAACTGAAGCTTTCTTT. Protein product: CASRRGTGNGGTEAFF.

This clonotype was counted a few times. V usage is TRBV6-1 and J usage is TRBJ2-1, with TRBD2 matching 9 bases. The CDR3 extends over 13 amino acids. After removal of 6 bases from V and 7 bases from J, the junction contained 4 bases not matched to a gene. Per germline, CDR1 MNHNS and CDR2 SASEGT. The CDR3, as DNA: TGTGCCAGCAGAGGGACTAGCAGGAATGAGCAGTTCTTC. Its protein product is CASRGTSRNEQFF.

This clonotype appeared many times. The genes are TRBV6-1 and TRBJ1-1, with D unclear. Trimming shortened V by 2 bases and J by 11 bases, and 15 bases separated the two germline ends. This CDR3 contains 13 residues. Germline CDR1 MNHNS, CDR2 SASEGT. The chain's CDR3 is CASSERGFLWAFF. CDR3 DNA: TGTGCCAGCAGTGAAAGAGGTTTTCTCTGGGCTTTCTTT.

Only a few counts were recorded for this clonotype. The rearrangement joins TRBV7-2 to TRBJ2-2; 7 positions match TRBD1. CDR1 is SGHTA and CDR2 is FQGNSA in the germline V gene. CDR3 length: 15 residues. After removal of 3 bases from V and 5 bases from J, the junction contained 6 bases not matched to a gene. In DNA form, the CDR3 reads TGTGCCAGCAGCTTTAGGGGGCGCTCAACCGGGGAGCTGTTTTTT. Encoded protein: CASSFRGRSTGELFF.

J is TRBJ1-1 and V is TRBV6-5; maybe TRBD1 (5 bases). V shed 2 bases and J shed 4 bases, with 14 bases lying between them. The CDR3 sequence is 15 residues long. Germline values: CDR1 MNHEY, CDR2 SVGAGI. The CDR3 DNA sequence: TGTGCCAGCAGTTACGGGACCGGGTACAGCACTGAAGCTTTCTTT. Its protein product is CASSYGTGYSTEAFF.

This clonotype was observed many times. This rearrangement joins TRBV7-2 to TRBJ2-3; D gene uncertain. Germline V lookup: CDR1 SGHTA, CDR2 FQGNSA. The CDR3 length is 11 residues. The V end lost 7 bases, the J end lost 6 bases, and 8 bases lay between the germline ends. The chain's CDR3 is CASTPADTQYF. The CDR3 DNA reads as TGTGCCAGCACCCCAGCTGATACGCAGTATTTT. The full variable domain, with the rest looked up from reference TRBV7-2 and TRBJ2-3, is GAGVSQSPSNKVTEKGKDVELRCDPISGHTALYWYRQSLGQGLEFLIYFQGNSAPDKSGLPSDRFSAERTGGSVSTLTIQRTQQEDSAVYLCASTPADTQYFGPGTRLTVL.

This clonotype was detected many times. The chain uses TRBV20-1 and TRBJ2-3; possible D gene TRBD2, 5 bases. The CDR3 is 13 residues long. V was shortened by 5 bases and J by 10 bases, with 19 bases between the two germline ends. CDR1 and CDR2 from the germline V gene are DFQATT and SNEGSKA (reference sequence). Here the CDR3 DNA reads TGCAGTGCTTTCGACCCGGGCAGAGCGGCGCAGTATTTT. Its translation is CSAFDPGRAAQYF.

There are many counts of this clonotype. CDR3 sequence: CASSSGQANQPQHF. The CDR3 DNA is TGCGCCAGCAGCTCCGGACAGGCCAATCAGCCCCAGCATTTT. The chain couples TRBV5-1 to TRBJ1-5; 7 positions match TRBD1. This CDR3 comprises 14 residues. The germline CDR1 and CDR2 sequences are SGHRS and YFSETQ. V lost 3 bases and J lost 3; bases outside the gene matches: 3.

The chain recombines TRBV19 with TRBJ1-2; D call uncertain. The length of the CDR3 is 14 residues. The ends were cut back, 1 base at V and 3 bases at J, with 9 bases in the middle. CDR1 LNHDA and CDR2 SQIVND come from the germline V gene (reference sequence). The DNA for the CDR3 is TGTGCCAGTAGTATAGGGGGAAGAGACTATGGCTACACCTTC. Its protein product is CASSIGGRDYGYTF.

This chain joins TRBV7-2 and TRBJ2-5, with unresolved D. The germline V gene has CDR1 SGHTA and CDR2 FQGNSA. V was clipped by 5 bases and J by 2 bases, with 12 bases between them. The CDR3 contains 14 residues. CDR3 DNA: TGTGCCAGCAGCCAGCCAGGCTGGCAAGAGACCCAGTACTTC. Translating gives CASSQPGWQETQYF.

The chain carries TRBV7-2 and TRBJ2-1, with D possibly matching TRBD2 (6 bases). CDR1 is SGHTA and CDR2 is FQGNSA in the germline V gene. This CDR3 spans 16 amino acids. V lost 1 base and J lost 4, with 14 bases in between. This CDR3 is CASSLDLGGVYNEQFF. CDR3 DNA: TGTGCCAGCAGCTTAGATCTGGGCGGGGTATACAATGAGCAGTTCTTC.

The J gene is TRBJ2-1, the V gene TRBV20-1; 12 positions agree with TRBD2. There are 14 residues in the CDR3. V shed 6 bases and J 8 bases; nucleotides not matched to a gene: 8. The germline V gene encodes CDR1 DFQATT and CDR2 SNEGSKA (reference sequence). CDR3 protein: CSALLAGGPYEQFF. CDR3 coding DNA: TGCAGTGCGCTACTAGCGGGAGGACCATATGAGCAGTTCTTC.

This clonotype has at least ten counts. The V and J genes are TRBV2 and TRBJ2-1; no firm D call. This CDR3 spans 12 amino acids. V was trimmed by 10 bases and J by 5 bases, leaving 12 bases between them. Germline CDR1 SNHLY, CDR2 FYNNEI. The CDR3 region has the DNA TGTGCCACTATGGGCCGGAACAATGAGCAGTTCTTC. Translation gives CATMGRNNEQFF.

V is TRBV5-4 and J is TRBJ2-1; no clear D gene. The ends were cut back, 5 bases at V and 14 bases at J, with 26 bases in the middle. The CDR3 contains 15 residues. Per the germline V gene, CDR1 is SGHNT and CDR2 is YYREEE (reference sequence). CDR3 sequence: CASSPGGAVFRQEFF. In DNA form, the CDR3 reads TGTGCCAGCAGTCCCGGTGGAGCCGTATTTCGCCAGGAGTTCTTC.